These 8 T cell receptor beta chains were all obtained from the same sample, sequenced in a study of molecular identifiers for immune sequencing clone quantification. TCRdb ran MiXCR on the PCR reads and lists one entry per CDR3 protein. Of about 330,000 distinct CDR3 sequences in the sample, roughly a quarter are singletons; the top ten hold 0.74%. Sequenced sample: naive CD8+ T cells from blood, with Jurkat cell RNA spiked in. Noted subset: FACS-sorted CD8+CD4-CCR7+CD45RA+ naive T cells. The receptor source for this set is a human donor in good health. Some libraries in this study had Jurkat cell RNA spiked in.

This clonotype has a count of ten or more. CDR3 nucleotides: TGTGCCAGCAGTTTGCGGGAGGGGGTCACAGATACGCAGTATTTT. It is translated as CASSLREGVTDTQYF. J is TRBJ2-3 and V is TRBV12-3 or TRBV12-4, with TRBD2 matching 9 bases. The V and J ends lost 3 bases and 2 bases, in that order; junction bases with no gene match: 3. The CDR3 is 15 amino acids.

The chain couples TRBV30 to TRBJ1-1; possibly TRBD1 for D (5 bases). V was cut by 5 bases and J by 4 bases, with 17 bases left in between. The CDR3 consists of 14 residues. Germline V CDR1 and CDR2: GTSNPN, SVGIG (reference sequence). DNA of the CDR3: TGTGCCTGGGGATTGGGGGGGGTGGGCACTGAAGCTTTCTTT. This gives the protein CAWGLGGVGTEAFF. The full variable domain, rest sourced from reference TRBV30 and TRBJ1-1, is SQTIHQWPATLVQPVGSPLSLECTVEGTSNPNLYWYRQAAGRGLQLLFYSVGIGQISSEVPQNLSASRPQDRQFILSSKKLLLSDSGFYLCAWGLGGVGTEAFFGQGTRLTVV.

A note on this clonotype: This may come from a read error, since a much larger clone is one base off. The chain recombines TRBV29-1 with TRBJ2-5; tentatively, D is TRBD1 (5 bases). With 7 bases removed from V and 3 bases from J, the gap between germline ends came to 9 bases. CDR1 and CDR2 (germline): SQVTM, ANQGSEA. CDR3 length: 11 amino acids. The CDR3 region is CSAFREETQYF. The CDR3 nucleotides read TGCAGCGCTTTCAGGGAAGAGACCCAGTACTTC. The full variable domain, its missing parts supplied by reference TRBV29-1 and TRBJ2-5, is SAVISQKPSRDICQRGTSLTIQCQVDSQVTMMFWYRQQPGQSLTLIATANQGSEATYESGFVIDKFPISRPNLTFSTLTVSNMSPEDSSIYLCSAFREETQYFGPGTRLLVL.

The CDR3 coding sequence is TGTGCCAGTAGTATCACTTCGCCTAGCACAGATACGCAGTATTTT. As protein: CASSITSPSTDTQYF. This chain joins TRBV19 and TRBJ2-3, with D hard to call. Germline lookup yields CDR1 LNHDA and CDR2 SQIVND (reference sequence). The CDR3 covers 15 residues. Trimming left V 3 bases short and J 0 bases short, with 10 bases between.

As concerns this clonotype: A read error is possible here, since a much larger clone lies one base away. The chain is built from TRBV9 and TRBJ2-2, with D possibly matching TRBD2 (5 bases). The germline gives CDR1 SGDLS, CDR2 YYNGEE. The CDR3 spans 12 residues. The CDR3 protein is CASSGNTGEPFF. The CDR3 DNA is TGTGCCAGCAGCGGAAACACCGGGGAGCCGTTTTTT. Full variable domain (rest looked up from reference TRBV9 and TRBJ2-2): DSGVTQTPKHLITATGQRVTLRCSPRSGDLSVYWYQQSLDQGLQFLIQYYNGEERAKGNILERFSAQQFPDLHSELNLSSLELGDSALYFCASSGNTGEPFFGEGSRLTVL.

CDR3 region: CASSQGLLRDTQYF. The CDR3, as DNA: TGTGCCAGCAGCCAGGGACTTTTAAGAGATACGCAGTATTTT. The chain links TRBV3-1 to TRBJ2-3; D may be TRBD2 (6 bases). The CDR3 has 14 residues. Germline V gene sequence: CDR1 LGHDT, CDR2 YNNKEL (reference sequence). Trimming cost V 3 bases and J 5 bases, with 12 bases left between them.

In its sample, this clonotype was seen a few times. The chain carries TRBV11-2 and TRBJ2-1; D gene ambiguous. V was shortened by 6 bases and J by 4 bases, with 16 bases between the two germline ends. Germline CDR1 is SGHAT and CDR2 is FQNNGV. The CDR3 is made up of 15 amino acids. CDR3 sequence: CASSSFVGQYNEQFF. CDR3 coding DNA: TGTGCCAGCAGTTCGTTTGTTGGCCAATACAATGAGCAGTTCTTC.

This rearrangement joins TRBV2 to TRBJ1-2; TRBD1 matches 7 bases. The V and J ends lost 7 bases and 3 bases, in that order; junction bases with no gene match: 2. Germline lookup yields CDR1 SNHLY and CDR2 FYNNEI. The length of the CDR3 is 12 residues. CDR3 residues: CASITGDYGYTF. In DNA, the CDR3 is TGTGCCAGCATCACAGGGGACTATGGCTACACCTTC. The whole variable domain, filled in from reference TRBV2 and TRBJ1-2, reads EPEVTQTPSHQVTQMGQEVILRCVPISNHLYFYWYRQILGQKVEFLVSFYNNEISEKSEIFDDQFSVERPDGSNFTLKIRSTKLEDSAMYFCASITGDYGYTFGSGTRLTVV.